The source of this T cell receptor beta chain is a study of control samples from healthy donors and cancer patients. Germline-derived CDR1 and CDR2 are MNHNY and SVGAGI (reference sequence). CDR3 length equals 11 residues. V shed 7 bases and J 14 bases; nucleotides not matched to a gene: 7. Produced via immunoSEQ multiplex PCR; TCRdb's table is partial and in-frame only. The sample has about 150,000 clones, roughly 92% seen once. The chain is built from TRBV6-6 and TRBJ1-4, with 7 bases matching TRBD1. This TCR came from a man aged 45-65 years in good health. Sequencing was done on a sample of blood. In DNA form, the CDR3 reads TGTGCCAGCACAAAAGGGGGCCCCCTGTTTTTT. This sequence encodes CASTKGGPLFF.